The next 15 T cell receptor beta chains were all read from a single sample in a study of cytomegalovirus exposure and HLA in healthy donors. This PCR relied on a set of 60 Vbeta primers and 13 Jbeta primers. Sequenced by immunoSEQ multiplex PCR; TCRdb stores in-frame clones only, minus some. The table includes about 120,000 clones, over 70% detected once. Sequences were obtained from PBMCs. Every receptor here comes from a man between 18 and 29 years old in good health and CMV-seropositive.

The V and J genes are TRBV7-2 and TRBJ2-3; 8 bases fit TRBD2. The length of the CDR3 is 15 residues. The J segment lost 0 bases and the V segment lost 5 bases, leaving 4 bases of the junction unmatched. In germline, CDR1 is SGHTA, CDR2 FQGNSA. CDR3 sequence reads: CASSTSGGSTDTQYF. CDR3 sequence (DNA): TGTGCCAGCAGCACTAGCGGAGGTAGCACAGATACGCAGTATTTT.

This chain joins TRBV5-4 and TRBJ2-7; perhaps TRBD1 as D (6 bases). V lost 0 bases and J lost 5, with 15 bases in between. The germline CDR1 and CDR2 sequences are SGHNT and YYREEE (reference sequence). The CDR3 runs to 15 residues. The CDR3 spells CASSLVGTTNNEQYF. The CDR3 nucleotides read TGTGCCAGCAGCTTGGTAGGGACAACCAACAACGAGCAGTACTTC. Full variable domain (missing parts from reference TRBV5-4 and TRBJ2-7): ETGVTQSPTHLIKTRGQQVTLRCSSQSGHNTVSWYQQALGQGPQFIFQYYREEENGRGNFPPRFSGLQFPNYSSELNVNALELDDSALYLCASSLVGTTNNEQYFGPGTRLTVT.

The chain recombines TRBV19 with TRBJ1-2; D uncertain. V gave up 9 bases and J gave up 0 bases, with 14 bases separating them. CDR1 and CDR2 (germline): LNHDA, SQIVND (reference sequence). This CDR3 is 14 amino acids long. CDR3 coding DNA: TGTGCCAGCTCCGGGAGGCCAACTAACTATGGCTACACCTTC. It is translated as CASSGRPTNYGYTF.

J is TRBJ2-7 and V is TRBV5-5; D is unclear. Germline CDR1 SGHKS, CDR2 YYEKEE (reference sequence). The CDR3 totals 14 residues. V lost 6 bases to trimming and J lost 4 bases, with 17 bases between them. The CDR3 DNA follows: TGTGCCAGCAACTCGGCAGGTGTCCATTACGAGCAGTACTTC. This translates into CASNSAGVHYEQYF.

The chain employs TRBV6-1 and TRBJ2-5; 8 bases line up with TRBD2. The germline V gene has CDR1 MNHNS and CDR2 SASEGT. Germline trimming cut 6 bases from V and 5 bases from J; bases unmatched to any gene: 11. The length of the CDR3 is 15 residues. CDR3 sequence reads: CASRSLSGAGETQYF. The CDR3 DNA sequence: TGTGCCAGCAGGTCCCTTAGCGGGGCCGGGGAGACCCAGTACTTC.

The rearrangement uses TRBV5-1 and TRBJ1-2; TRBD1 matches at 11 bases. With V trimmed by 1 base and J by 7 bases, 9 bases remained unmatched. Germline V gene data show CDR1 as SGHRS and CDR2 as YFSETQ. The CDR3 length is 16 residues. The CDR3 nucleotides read TGCGCCAGCAGCTTGCTGCCGGGACAGGGGGAGTCTGGCTACACCTTC. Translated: CASSLLPGQGESGYTF. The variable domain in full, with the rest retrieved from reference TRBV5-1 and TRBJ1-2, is KAGVTQTPRYLIKTRGQQVTLSCSPISGHRSVSWYQQTPGQGLQFLFEYFSETQRNKGNFPGRFSGRQFSNSRSEMNVSTLELGDSALYLCASSLLPGQGESGYTFGSGTRLTVV.

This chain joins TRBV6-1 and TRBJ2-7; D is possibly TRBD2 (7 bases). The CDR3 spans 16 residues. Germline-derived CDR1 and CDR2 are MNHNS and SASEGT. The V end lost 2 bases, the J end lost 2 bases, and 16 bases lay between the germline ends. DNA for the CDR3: TGTGCCAGCAGTGAATGGGGGCGCGGGGGAACCTACGAGCAGTACTTC. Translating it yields CASSEWGRGGTYEQYF.

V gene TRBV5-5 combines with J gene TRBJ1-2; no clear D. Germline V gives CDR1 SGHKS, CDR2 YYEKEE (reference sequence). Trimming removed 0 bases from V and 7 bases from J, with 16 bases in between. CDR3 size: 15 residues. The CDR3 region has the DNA TGTGCCAGCAGCTTGGAAGTAGTTCCAAGAGTTGGCTACACCTTC. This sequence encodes CASSLEVVPRVGYTF.

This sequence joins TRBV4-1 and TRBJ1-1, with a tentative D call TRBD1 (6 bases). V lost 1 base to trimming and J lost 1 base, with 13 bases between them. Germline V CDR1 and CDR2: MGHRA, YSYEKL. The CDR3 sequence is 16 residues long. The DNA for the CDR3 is TGCGCCAGCAGCCAAGCTACAGGGCCTAGGAACACTGAAGCTTTCTTT. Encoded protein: CASSQATGPRNTEAFF.

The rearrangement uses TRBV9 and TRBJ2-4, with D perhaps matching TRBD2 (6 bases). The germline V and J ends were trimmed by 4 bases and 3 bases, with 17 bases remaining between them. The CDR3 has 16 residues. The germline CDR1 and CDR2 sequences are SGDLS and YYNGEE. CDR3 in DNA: TGTGCCAGCAGCCTGGGGAGCGGGCTGAGCAAAAACATTCAGTACTTC. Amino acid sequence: CASSLGSGLSKNIQYF. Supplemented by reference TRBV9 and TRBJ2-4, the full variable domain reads DSGVTQTPKHLITATGQRVTLRCSPRSGDLSVYWYQQSLDQGLQFLIQYYNGEERAKGNILERFSAQQFPDLHSELNLSSLELGDSALYFCASSLGSGLSKNIQYFGAGTRLSVL.

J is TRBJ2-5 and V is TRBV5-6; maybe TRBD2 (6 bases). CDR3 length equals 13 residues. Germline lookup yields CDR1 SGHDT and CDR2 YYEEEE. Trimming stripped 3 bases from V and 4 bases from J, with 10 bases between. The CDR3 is CASSSTSRETQYF. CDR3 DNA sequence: TGTGCCAGCAGCTCGACTAGTCGAGAGACCCAGTACTTC.

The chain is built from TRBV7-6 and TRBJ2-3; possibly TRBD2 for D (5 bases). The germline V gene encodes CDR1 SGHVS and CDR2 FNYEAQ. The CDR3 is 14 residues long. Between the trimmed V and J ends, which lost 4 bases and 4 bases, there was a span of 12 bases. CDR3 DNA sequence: TGTGCCAGCAGCTGGACCGGGGTGGCAGATACGCAGTATTTT. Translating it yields CASSWTGVADTQYF. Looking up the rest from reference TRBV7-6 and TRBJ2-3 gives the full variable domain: GAGVSQSPRYKVTKRGQDVALRCDPISGHVSLYWYRQALGQGPEFLTYFNYEAQQDKSGLPNDRFSAERPEGSISTLTIQRTEQRDSAMYRCASSWTGVADTQYFGPGTRLTVL.

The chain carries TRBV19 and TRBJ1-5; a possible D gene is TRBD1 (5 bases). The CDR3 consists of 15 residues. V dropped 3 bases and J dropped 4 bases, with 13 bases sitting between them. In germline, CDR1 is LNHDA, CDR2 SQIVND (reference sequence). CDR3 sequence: CASSILGGVNQPQHF. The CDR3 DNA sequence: TGTGCCAGTAGTATTCTCGGGGGAGTGAATCAGCCCCAGCATTTT. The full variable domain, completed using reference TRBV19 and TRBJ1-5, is DGGITQSPKYLFRKEGQNVTLSCEQNLNHDAMYWYRQDPGQGLRLIYYSQIVNDFQKGDIAEGYSVSREKKESFPLTVTSAQKNPTAFYLCASSILGGVNQPQHFGDGTRLSIL.

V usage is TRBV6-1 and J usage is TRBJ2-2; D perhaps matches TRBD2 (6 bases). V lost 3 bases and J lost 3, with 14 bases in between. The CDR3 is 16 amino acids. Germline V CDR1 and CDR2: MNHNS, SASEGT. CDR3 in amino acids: CASSERRWGDTGELFF. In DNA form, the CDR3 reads TGTGCCAGCAGTGAGCGGAGATGGGGGGACACCGGGGAGCTGTTTTTT.

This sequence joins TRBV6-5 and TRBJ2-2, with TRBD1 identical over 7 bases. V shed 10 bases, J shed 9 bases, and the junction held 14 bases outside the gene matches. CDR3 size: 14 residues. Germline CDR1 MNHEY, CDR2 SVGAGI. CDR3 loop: CATRQGIETRELFF. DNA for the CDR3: TGTGCCACCCGACAGGGCATTGAGACCAGGGAGCTGTTTTTT.